The rows below give T cell receptor beta chains drawn from one sample of a study of cytomegalovirus exposure and HLA in healthy donors. TCRdb's table, derived via immunoSEQ multiplex PCR, lists solely in-frame clones and lacks some. The top ten clones hold about 0.8% of a sample with roughly 110,000 clones, around 70% of them seen once. The specimen sequenced was PBMCs. These receptors were obtained from a boy aged 5-17 years in good health and CMV-seronegative. The CDR3 runs from the conserved cysteine through the conserved F or W. Each record gives: V gene, clone size, J gene, D gene, CDR3 DNA, CDR3 protein. A D gene is named only where the DNA matches it firmly. For some rows the clone size is stated as once, few or many, or as a class when expanded; others skip it.

v_gene: TRBV19
abundance: medium-sized
j_gene: TRBJ2-2
d_gene: NA
CDR3nt: TGTGCCAGTAGTATAGGTGTTGGGATGGCAGGGTTGCTGTTTTTT
CDR3aa: CASSIGVGMAGLLFF

v_gene: TRBV6-1
abundance: NA
j_gene: TRBJ2-2
d_gene: TRBD1
CDR3nt: TGTGCCAGCGGCCCCGGGACAGGGAACACCGGGGAGCTGTTTTTT
CDR3aa: CASGPGTGNTGELFF

v_gene: TRBV25-1
abundance: NA
j_gene: TRBJ1-1
d_gene: TRBD1
CDR3nt: TGTGCCAGCAGTGCCTCATTTCCGGGACAGGGAGGGCCTGAAGCTTTCTTT
CDR3aa: CASSASFPGQGGPEAFF

v_gene: TRBV27
abundance: few
j_gene: TRBJ2-1
d_gene: TRBD2
CDR3nt: TGTGCCAGCAGGCCGGGACTAGCGGGGAATGAGCAGTTCTTC
CDR3aa: CASRPGLAGNEQFF

v_gene: TRBV2
abundance: few
j_gene: TRBJ1-5
d_gene: TRBD1
CDR3nt: TGTGCCAGCAGCGGGGACAGGGCAGGCAATCAGCCCCAGCATTTT
CDR3aa: CASSGDRAGNQPQHF

v_gene: TRBV28
abundance: NA
j_gene: TRBJ2-1
d_gene: TRBD2
CDR3nt: TGTGCCAGCAGCCCCCCCGGGGGGAGTTCCTACAATGAGCAGTTCTTC
CDR3aa: CASSPPGGSSYNEQFF

v_gene: TRBV5-1
abundance: NA
j_gene: TRBJ1-4
d_gene: NA
CDR3nt: TGCGCCAGCAGCTTGGGACATTCACCCACTAATGAAAAACTGTTTTTT
CDR3aa: CASSLGHSPTNEKLFF

v_gene: TRBV6-1
abundance: few
j_gene: TRBJ2-7
d_gene: NA
CDR3nt: TGTGCCAGCAGTGTGGTCGGTTCCGGCTACGAGCAGTACTTC
CDR3aa: CASSVVGSGYEQYF

v_gene: TRBV15
abundance: NA
j_gene: TRBJ2-7
d_gene: TRBD1
CDR3nt: TGTGCCACCAGCAGATTGATGGCAGGGGGCACCTACGAGCAGTACTTC
CDR3aa: CATSRLMAGGTYEQYF

v_gene: TRBV2
abundance: NA
j_gene: TRBJ1-2
d_gene: NA
CDR3nt: TGTGCCGGGGTGGAGGGTGGAGCCCTAAACTATGGCTACACCTTC
CDR3aa: CAGVEGGALNYGYTF

v_gene: TRBV30
abundance: NA
j_gene: TRBJ2-7
d_gene: NA
CDR3nt: TGTGCCTGGAGTCCCGACTGGACTACACCATACGAGCAGTACTTC
CDR3aa: CAWSPDWTTPYEQYF

v_gene: TRBV4-3
abundance: NA
j_gene: TRBJ2-5
d_gene: TRBD2
CDR3nt: TGCGCCAGCAGCCAAGGACTTGCGGGGGGCGGGGAGACCCAGTACTTC
CDR3aa: CASSQGLAGGGETQYF

v_gene: TRBV6-1
abundance: few
j_gene: TRBJ1-5
d_gene: NA
CDR3nt: TGTGCCAGCAGTGAAGCGCAGTGGGCAGTCGGCAATCAGCCCCAGCATTTT
CDR3aa: CASSEAQWAVGNQPQHF

v_gene: TRBV6-5
abundance: NA
j_gene: TRBJ2-7
d_gene: TRBD2
CDR3nt: TGTGCCAGCACCCCCTTTCGTGGGAGGGCCCACGAGCAGTACTTC
CDR3aa: CASTPFRGRAHEQYF

v_gene: TRBV5-1
abundance: NA
j_gene: TRBJ1-3
d_gene: NA
CDR3nt: TGCGCCAGCAGCGGGGGGAGCTCTGGAAACACCATATATTTT
CDR3aa: CASSGGSSGNTIYF

v_gene: TRBV2
abundance: NA
j_gene: TRBJ2-1
d_gene: NA
CDR3nt: TGTGCCAGAGAAGCTAGGGAGTCGAGCTCCTACAATGAGCAGTTCTTC
CDR3aa: CAREARESSSYNEQFF